The clone carrying this TCR beta chain appeared many times. What it binds is unknown. This specimen comes from a study of T-cell reconstitution after alpha-beta-depleted transplantation in children. Overall study findings and caveats: Among T cells one year after transplant, newly produced cells accounted for most counts and diversity. Alpha-beta T cells about two months after transplant reportedly derived from several hundred expanded graft clones. Surviving thymic progenitors and recipient T cells were the source of high TCRbeta diversity at day 60 in some patients.

Researchers prepared the TCRbeta library using unique molecular identifiers, the study reports. One entry per CDR3 protein results from TCRdb running MiXCR on the PCR reads. This repertoire shows a few hundred thousand distinct CDR3 sequences, 10% to 15% found once; its top ten account for approximately 2%. V shed 8 bases and J shed 9 bases, with 23 bases lying between them. The CDR3 has 14 amino acids. Germline values: CDR1 SQVTM, CDR2 ANQGSEA. The source material was PBMCs, mostly from graft donor cells, sampled 360 days after TCRalphabeta/CD19-depleted stem cell transplant. The chain employs TRBV29-1 and TRBJ2-1; D ambiguous. This TCR came from a male patient younger than 18 who had a stem cell transplant for acute myeloid leukemia, so the T cells may come from the graft donor. The chain's CDR3 is CSPFLDRTGSEQFF. CDR3 coding DNA: TGCAGCCCGTTCCTGGACCGAACCGGCAGTGAGCAGTTCTTC.